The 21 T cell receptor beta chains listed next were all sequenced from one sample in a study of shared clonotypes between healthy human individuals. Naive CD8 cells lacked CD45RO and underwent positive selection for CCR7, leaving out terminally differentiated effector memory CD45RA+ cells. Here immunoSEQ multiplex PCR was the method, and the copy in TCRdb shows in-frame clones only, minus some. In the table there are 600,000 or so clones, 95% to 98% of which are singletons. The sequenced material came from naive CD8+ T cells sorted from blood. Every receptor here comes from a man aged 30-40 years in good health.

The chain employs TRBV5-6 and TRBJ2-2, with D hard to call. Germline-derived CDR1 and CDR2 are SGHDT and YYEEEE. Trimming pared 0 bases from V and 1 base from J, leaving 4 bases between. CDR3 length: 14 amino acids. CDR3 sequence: CASSLGMNTGELFF. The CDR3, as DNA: TGTGCCAGCAGCTTGGGGATGAACACCGGGGAGCTGTTTTTT.

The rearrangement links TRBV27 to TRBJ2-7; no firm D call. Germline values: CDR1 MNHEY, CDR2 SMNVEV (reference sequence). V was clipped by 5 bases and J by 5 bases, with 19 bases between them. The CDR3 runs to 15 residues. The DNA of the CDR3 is TGTGCCAGCAGTCTGCAAGGAGCCCCCCCAAACGAGCAGTACTTC. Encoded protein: CASSLQGAPPNEQYF.

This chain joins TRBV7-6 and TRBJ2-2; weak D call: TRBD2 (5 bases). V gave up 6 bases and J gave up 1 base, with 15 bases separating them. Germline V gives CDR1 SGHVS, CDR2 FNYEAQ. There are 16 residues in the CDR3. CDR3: CASRDPSGVNTGELFF. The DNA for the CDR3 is TGTGCCAGCAGGGACCCCAGCGGAGTGAACACCGGGGAGCTGTTTTTT.

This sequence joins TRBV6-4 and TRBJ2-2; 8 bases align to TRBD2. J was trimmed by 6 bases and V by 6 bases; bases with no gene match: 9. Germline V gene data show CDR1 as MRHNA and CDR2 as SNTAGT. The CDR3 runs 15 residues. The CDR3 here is CASRLKREKPGELFF. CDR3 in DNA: TGTGCCAGCAGATTAAAGCGGGAGAAACCCGGGGAGCTGTTTTTT.

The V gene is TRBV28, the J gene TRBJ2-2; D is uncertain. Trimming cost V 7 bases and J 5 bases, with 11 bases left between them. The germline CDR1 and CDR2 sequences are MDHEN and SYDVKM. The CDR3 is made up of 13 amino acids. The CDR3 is CASTLPGTGELFF. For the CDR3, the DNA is TGTGCCAGCACCCTCCCCGGAACCGGGGAGCTGTTTTTT.

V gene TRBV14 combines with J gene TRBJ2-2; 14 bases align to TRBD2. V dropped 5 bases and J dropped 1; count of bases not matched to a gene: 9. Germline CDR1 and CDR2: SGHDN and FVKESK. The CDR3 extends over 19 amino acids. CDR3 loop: CASSERWGTSGRNTGELFF. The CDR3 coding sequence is TGTGCCAGCAGCGAAAGATGGGGGACTAGCGGGAGGAACACCGGGGAGCTGTTTTTT.

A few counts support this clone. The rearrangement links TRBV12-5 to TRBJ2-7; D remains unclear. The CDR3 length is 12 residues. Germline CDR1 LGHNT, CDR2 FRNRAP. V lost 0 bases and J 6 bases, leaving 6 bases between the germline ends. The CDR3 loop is CASGLVLSEQYF. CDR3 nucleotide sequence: TGTGCTAGTGGTTTGGTCCTGAGCGAGCAGTACTTC.

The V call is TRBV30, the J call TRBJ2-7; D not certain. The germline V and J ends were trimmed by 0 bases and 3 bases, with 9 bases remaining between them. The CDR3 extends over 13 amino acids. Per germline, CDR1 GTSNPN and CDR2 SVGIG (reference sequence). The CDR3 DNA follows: TGTGCCTGGAGTGTTGGCCTGGGCTACGAGCAGTACTTC. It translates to CAWSVGLGYEQYF.

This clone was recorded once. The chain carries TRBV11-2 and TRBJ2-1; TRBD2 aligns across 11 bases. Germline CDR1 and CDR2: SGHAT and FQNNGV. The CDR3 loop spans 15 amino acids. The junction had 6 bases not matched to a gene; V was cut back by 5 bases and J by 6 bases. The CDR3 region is CASSPLAGVGNEQFF. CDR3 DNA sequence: TGTGCCAGCAGCCCACTAGCGGGAGTGGGCAATGAGCAGTTCTTC.

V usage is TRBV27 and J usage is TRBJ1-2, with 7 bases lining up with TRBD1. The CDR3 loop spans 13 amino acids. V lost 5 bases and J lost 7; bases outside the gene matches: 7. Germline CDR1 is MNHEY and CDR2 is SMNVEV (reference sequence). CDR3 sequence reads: CASSPPGGRGYTF. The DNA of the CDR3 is TGTGCCAGCAGTCCCCCAGGGGGACGTGGCTACACCTTC.

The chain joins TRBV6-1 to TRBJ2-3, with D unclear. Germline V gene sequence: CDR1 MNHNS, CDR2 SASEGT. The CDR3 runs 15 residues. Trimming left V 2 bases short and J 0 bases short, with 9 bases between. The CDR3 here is CASSEPAGSTDTQYF. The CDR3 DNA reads TGTGCCAGCAGTGAACCCGCCGGCAGCACAGATACGCAGTATTTT.

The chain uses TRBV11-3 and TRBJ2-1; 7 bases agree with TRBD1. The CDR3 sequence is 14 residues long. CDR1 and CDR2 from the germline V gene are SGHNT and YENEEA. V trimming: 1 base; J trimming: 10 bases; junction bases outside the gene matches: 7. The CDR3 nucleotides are TGTGCCAGCAGCTTAGTCCGGGACAGCCACGAGCAGTTCTTC. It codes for CASSLVRDSHEQFF.

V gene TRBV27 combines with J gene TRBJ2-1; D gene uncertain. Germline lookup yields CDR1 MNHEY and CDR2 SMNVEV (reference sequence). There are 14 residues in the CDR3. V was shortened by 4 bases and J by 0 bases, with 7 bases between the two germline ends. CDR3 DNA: TGTGCCAGCAGTTACACGAGCTCCTACAATGAGCAGTTCTTC. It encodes CASSYTSSYNEQFF.

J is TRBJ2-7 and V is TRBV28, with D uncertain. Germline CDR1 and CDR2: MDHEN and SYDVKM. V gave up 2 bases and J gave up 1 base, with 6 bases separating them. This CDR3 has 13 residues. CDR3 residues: CASSLPESYEQYF. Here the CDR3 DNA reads TGTGCCAGCAGTTTACCAGAATCCTACGAGCAGTACTTC.

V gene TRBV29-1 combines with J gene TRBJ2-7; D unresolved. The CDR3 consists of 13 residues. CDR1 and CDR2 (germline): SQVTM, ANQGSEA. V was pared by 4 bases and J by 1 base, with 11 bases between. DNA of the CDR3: TGCAGCGTTGGGCTAGGGAATTCCTACGAGCAGTACTTC. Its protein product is CSVGLGNSYEQYF.

The CDR3 region is CASSQSPVSLAGGPFYEQYF. Here the CDR3 DNA reads TGCGCCAGCAGCCAATCCCCCGTGAGCCTAGCGGGAGGGCCTTTTTACGAGCAGTACTTC. The chain uses TRBV4-1 and TRBJ2-7, with TRBD2 matching over 12 bases. The junction had 18 bases not matched to a gene; V was cut back by 2 bases and J by 4 bases. The germline CDR1 and CDR2 sequences are MGHRA and YSYEKL. The CDR3 extends over 20 amino acids.

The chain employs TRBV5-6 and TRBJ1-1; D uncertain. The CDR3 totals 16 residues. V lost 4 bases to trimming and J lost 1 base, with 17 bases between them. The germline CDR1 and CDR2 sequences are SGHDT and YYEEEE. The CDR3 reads CASSRLTSPKNTEAFF. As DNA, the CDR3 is TGTGCCAGCAGCCGTCTGACCTCCCCAAAGAACACTGAAGCTTTCTTT.

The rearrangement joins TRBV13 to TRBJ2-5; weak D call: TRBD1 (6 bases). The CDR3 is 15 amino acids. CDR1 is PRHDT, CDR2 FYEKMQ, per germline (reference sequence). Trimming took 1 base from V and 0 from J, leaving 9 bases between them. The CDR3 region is CASSLAQGYQETQYF. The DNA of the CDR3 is TGTGCCAGCAGCTTAGCACAGGGTTACCAAGAGACCCAGTACTTC.

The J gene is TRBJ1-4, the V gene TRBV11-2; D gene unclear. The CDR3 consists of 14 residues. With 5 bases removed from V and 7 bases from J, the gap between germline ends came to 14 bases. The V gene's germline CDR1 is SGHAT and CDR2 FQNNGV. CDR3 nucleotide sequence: TGTGCCAGCAGCCAGGAAATTCGTCCTGAAAAACTGTTTTTT. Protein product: CASSQEIRPEKLFF.

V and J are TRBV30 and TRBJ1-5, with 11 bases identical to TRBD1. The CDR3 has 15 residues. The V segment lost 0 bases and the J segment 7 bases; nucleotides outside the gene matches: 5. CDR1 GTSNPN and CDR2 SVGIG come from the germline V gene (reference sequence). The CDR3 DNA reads TGTGCCTGGAGTGTTGGACAGGGGGCCGGACAGCCCCAGCATTTT. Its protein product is CAWSVGQGAGQPQHF.

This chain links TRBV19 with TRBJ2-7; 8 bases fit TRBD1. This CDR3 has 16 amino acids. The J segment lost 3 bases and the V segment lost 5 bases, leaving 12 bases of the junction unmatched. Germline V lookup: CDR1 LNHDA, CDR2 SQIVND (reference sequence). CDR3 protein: CASSAQGASYYYEQYF. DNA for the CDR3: TGTGCCAGTAGTGCCCAGGGGGCGAGTTATTACTACGAGCAGTACTTC.